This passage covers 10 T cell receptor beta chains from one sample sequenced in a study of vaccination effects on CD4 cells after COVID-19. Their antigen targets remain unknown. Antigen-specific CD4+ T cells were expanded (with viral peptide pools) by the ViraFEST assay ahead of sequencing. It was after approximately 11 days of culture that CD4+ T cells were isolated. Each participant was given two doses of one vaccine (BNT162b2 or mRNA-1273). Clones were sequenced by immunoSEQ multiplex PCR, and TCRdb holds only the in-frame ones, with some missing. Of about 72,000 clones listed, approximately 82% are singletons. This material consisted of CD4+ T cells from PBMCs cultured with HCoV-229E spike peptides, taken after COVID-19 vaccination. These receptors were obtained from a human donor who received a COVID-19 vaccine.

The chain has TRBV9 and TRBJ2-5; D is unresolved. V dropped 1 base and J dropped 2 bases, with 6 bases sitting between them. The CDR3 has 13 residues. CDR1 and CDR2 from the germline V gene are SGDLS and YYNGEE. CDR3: CASSVSEQETQYF. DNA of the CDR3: TGTGCCAGCAGCGTAAGTGAACAAGAGACCCAGTACTTC.

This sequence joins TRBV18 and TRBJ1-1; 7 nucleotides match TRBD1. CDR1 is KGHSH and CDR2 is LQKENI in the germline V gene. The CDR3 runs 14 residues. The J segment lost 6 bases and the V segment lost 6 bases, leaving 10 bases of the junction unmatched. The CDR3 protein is CASSRSTGFAEAFF. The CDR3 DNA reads TGTGCCAGCTCTCGATCGACAGGGTTTGCTGAAGCTTTCTTT.

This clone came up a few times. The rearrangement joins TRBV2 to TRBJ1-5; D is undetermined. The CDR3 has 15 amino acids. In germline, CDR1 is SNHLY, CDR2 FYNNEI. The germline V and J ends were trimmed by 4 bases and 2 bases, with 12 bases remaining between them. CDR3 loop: CASSGLSSGNQPQHF. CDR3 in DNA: TGTGCCAGCAGTGGACTATCAAGTGGCAATCAGCCCCAGCATTTT.

CDR3: CASTSREEPQHF. CDR3 coding DNA: TGTGCCAGCACTTCTCGAGAGGAGCCCCAGCATTTT. This chain joins TRBV6-6 and TRBJ1-5; D is ambiguous. Trimming pared 7 bases from V and 8 bases from J, leaving 12 bases between. CDR3 length: 12 residues. CDR1 and CDR2 (germline): MNHNY, SVGAGI (reference sequence).

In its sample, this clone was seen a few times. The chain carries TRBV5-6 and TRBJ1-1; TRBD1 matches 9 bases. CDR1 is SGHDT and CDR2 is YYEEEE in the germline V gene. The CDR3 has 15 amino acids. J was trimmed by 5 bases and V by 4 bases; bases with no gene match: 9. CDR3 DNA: TGTGCCAGCAGCACGGGGGGACAGGGAGGAACTGAAGCTTTCTTT. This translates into CASSTGGQGGTEAFF.

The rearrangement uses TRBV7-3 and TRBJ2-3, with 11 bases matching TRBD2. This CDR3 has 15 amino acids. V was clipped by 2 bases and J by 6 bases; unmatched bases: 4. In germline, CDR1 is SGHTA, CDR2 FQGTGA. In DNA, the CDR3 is TGTGCCAGCAGCTTACTAGCGGGGGGCAGGGATACGCAGTATTTT. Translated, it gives CASSLLAGGRDTQYF.

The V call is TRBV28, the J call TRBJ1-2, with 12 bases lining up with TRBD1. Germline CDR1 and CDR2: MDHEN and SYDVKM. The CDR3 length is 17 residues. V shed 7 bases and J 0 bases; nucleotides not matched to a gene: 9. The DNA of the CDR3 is TGTGCCAGCACCCCGGGGGGACAGGGGGCAACTAACTATGGCTACACCTTC. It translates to CASTPGGQGATNYGYTF.

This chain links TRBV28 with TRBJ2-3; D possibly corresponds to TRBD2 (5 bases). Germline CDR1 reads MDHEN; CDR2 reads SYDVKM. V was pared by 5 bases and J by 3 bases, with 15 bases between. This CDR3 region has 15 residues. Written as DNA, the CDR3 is TGTGCCAGCAGTCCAAGGACTGGAACTACAGATACGCAGTATTTT. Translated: CASSPRTGTTDTQYF.

The CDR3 coding sequence is TGTGCCAGCAGCTTTAGGGACAGGGCGGGAGATACGCAGTATTTT. Translating gives CASSFRDRAGDTQYF. The chain links TRBV7-9 to TRBJ2-3; 9 nucleotides agree with TRBD1. This CDR3 spans 15 amino acids. J lost 5 bases, V lost 3 bases, and 6 bases had no gene match. Per germline, CDR1 SEHNR and CDR2 FQNEAQ (reference sequence).

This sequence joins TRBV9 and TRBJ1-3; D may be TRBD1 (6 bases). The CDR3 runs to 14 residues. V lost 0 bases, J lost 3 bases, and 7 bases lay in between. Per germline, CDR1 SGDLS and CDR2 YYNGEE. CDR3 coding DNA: TGTGCCAGCAGCGTAGGACAGGTTGGAAACACCATATATTTT. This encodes CASSVGQVGNTIYF.